The 26 T cell receptor beta chains presented below share a single source sample, sequenced in a study of T cell repertoires in cytomegalovirus infection. TCRdb independently ran MiXCR on the reads; one entry per CDR3 protein. Altogether about 740,000 distinct CDR3 sequences are present, about 40% being singletons, with the ten largest covering about 2.8%. Sequenced input: PBMCs. Receptors were obtained from a human donor in good health (CMV status not recorded). Some clones in this sample may be carry-over from other donors' samples.

A note on this clonotype: The missing conserved phenylalanine or tryptophan at the end of this CDR3 makes a read error likely. The rearrangement links TRBV25-1 to TRBJ2-7; D is uncertain. CDR1 and CDR2 from the germline V gene are MGHDK and SYGVNS. The CDR3 contains 16 residues. Trimming took 6 bases from V and 0 from J, leaving 18 bases between them. The CDR3 DNA reads as TGTGCCAGCAGCGACTCCCCCGGGCGGAGCTCCTACGAGCAGTACTTA. Its protein product is CASSDSPGRSSYEQYL.

The chain has TRBV12-3 or TRBV12-4 and TRBJ1-1; D gene unclear. Between the trimmed V and J ends, which lost 5 bases and 7 bases, there was a span of 20 bases. This CDR3 has 15 amino acids. The CDR3 region is CASSHPRGWESEAFF. Written as DNA, the CDR3 is TGTGCCAGCAGTCACCCCCGGGGATGGGAAAGTGAAGCTTTCTTT.

This clonotype was recorded a few times. The CDR3 sequence is CASSPGRRVRRNNEQFF. CDR3 nucleotide sequence: TGTGCCAGCAGCCCGGGACGGAGGGTAAGGCGTAACAATGAGCAGTTCTTC. This sequence joins TRBV6-5 and TRBJ2-1; the D gene is possibly TRBD2 (6 bases). Trimming pared 6 bases from V and 5 bases from J, leaving 23 bases between. The CDR3 has 17 amino acids. CDR1 is MNHEY, CDR2 SVGAGI, per germline.

A few counts support this clonotype. The genes are TRBV23-1 and TRBJ2-3; 7 nucleotides match TRBD1. TRBV23-1 is identified as an open reading frame with a role that is uncertain. V was pared by 6 bases and J by 10 bases, with 7 bases of the junction left unmatched. The CDR3 is 12 amino acids. The CDR3 DNA follows: TGCGCCAGCAGAGGGGGACAGAGTGCGCAGTATTTT. This sequence encodes CASRGGQSAQYF.

On this clonotype: A much larger clone sits a single nucleotide away, making a read error possible. The V call is TRBV7-2, the J call TRBJ2-7; 9 bases map to TRBD1. CDR3 length: 14 amino acids. With V trimmed by 3 bases and J by 6 bases, 6 bases remained unmatched. The germline V gene has CDR1 SGHTA and CDR2 FQGNSA. CDR3 coding DNA: TGTGCCAGCAGCTTGCAGACAGGGGGATGCGAGCAGTACTTC. Translated: CASSLQTGGCEQYF.

The table lists this clonotype with a few counts. CDR3 DNA: TGTGCCAGCAGCAGGAGACAGGGGGCTGAAAACACCGGGGAGCTGTTTTTT. Translated, it gives CASSRRQGAENTGELFF. This chain uses TRBV7-6 with TRBJ2-2, with TRBD1 identical over 10 bases. Germline values: CDR1 SGHVS, CDR2 FNYEAQ. The CDR3 contains 17 residues. V was pared by 5 bases and J by 2 bases, with 8 bases of the junction left unmatched. Combining the CDR3 with reference TRBV7-6 and TRBJ2-2 gives the whole variable domain GAGVSQSPRYKVTKRGQDVALRCDPISGHVSLYWYRQALGQGPEFLTYFNYEAQQDKSGLPNDRFSAERPEGSISTLTIQRTEQRDSAMYRCASSRRQGAENTGELFFGEGSRLTVL.

This clonotype was detected ten times or more. The CDR3 reads CASSLESRSLGNYGYTF. CDR3 nucleotide sequence: TGTGCCAGCAGCTTGGAGTCCAGGTCCTTGGGAAACTATGGCTACACCTTC. The rearrangement joins TRBV7-2 to TRBJ1-2; no clear D. Germline loops: CDR1 SGHTA, CDR2 FQGNSA. V was clipped by 3 bases and J by 2 bases, with 19 bases between them. CDR3 length: 17 amino acids.

In this sample, this clonotype turned up a few times. The rearrangement uses TRBV7-2 and TRBJ1-1, with a tentative D call TRBD1 (5 bases). This CDR3 contains 13 residues. Germline V CDR1 and CDR2: SGHTA, FQGNSA. Trimming cost V 3 bases and J 4 bases, with 9 bases left between them. CDR3 sequence reads: CASSFIGGTEAFF. CDR3 DNA sequence: TGTGCCAGCAGCTTTATCGGGGGCACTGAAGCTTTCTTT. The whole variable domain, filled in from reference TRBV7-2 and TRBJ1-1, reads GAGVSQSPSNKVTEKGKDVELRCDPISGHTALYWYRQSLGQGLEFLIYFQGNSAPDKSGLPSDRFSAERTGGSVSTLTIQRTQQEDSAVYLCASSFIGGTEAFFGQGTRLTVV.

This clonotype appeared many times. This chain links TRBV7-2 with TRBJ1-1; unclear D gene. Germline CDR1 SGHTA, CDR2 FQGNSA. V was cut by 2 bases and J by 3 bases, with 10 bases left in between. The CDR3 totals 14 residues. CDR3 amino acids: CASSLSVWDTEAFF. Written as DNA, the CDR3 is TGTGCCAGCAGCTTATCTGTTTGGGACACTGAAGCTTTCTTT.

In its sample, this clonotype was seen many times. The CDR3 sequence: CASSTRGTNEKLFF. The CDR3 DNA is TGTGCCAGCAGCACTAGAGGGACTAATGAAAAACTGTTTTTT. This sequence joins TRBV7-8 and TRBJ1-4; D call uncertain. The CDR3 spans 14 residues. V was clipped by 5 bases and J by 2 bases, with 9 bases between them. CDR1 and CDR2 from the germline V gene are SGHVS and FQNEAQ.

V gene TRBV19 combines with J gene TRBJ2-2; 9 nucleotides align to TRBD1. J was trimmed by 0 bases and V by 4 bases; bases with no gene match: 3. In germline, CDR1 is LNHDA, CDR2 SQIVND (reference sequence). This CDR3 is built from 16 residues. The CDR3 bases are TGTGCCAGTAGTACCAGGACAGGGGCGAACACCGGGGAGCTGTTTTTT. The encoded protein is CASSTRTGANTGELFF.

This clonotype was detected a few times. The DNA for the CDR3 is TGTGCCAGCACGGGGCAGGTTAATTCACCCCTCCACTTT. This gives the protein CASTGQVNSPLHF. J is TRBJ1-6 and V is TRBV28, with D possibly TRBD1 on 5 matching bases. Trimming cost V 7 bases and J 6 bases, with 10 bases left between them. From germline, CDR1 is MDHEN and CDR2 SYDVKM. The CDR3 runs to 13 residues. Supplemented by reference TRBV28 and TRBJ1-6, the full variable domain reads DVKVTQSSRYLVKRTGEKVFLECVQDMDHENMFWYRQDPGLGLRLIYFSYDVKMKEKGDIPEGYSVSREKKERFSLILESASTNQTSMYLCASTGQVNSPLHFGNGTRLTVT.

This clonotype was counted only a few times. This rearrangement joins TRBV18 to TRBJ1-2; TRBD1 matches 9 bases. The CDR3 spans 16 residues. V dropped 2 bases and J dropped 4; count of bases not matched to a gene: 8. Germline CDR1 is KGHSH and CDR2 is LQKENI. CDR3 bases: TGTGCCAGCTCACCAGAGGGACAGGGTAACGGCTATGGCTACACCTTC. It specifies CASSPEGQGNGYGYTF.

The rearrangement links TRBV28 to TRBJ2-1; 10 bases map to TRBD2. Germline CDR1 is MDHEN and CDR2 is SYDVKM. There are 16 residues in the CDR3. V shed 6 bases and J 3 bases; nucleotides not matched to a gene: 8. The DNA of the CDR3 is TGTGCCAGCAGACCAATTAGCGGGGGGCGCTACAATGAGCAGTTCTTC. It codes for CASRPISGGRYNEQFF.

This clonotype showed up just a few times. The genes are TRBV12-3 or TRBV12-4 and TRBJ2-7; 9 positions agree with TRBD1. Trimming at V came to 7 bases and at J to 6 bases, leaving 10 bases not matched to a gene. CDR3 length: 14 residues. In nucleotides, the CDR3 is TGTGCCAGCACCACCGGGACAGGGTTTGGCGAGCAGTACTTC. It specifies CASTTGTGFGEQYF.

The chain combines TRBV28 with TRBJ2-2; tentatively, D is TRBD2 (6 bases). Germline loops: CDR1 MDHEN, CDR2 SYDVKM. V shed 11 bases and J shed 4 bases, with 14 bases lying between them. There are 13 residues in the CDR3. CDR3 protein: CAVSGLGTGELFF. DNA of the CDR3: TGTGCCGTCTCGGGACTGGGCACCGGGGAGCTGTTTTTT.

The chain carries TRBV20-1 and TRBJ2-7, with 7 bases fitting TRBD2. Germline V lookup: CDR1 DFQATT, CDR2 SNEGSKA (reference sequence). The CDR3 spans 15 residues. With V trimmed by 5 bases and J by 3 bases, 13 bases remained unmatched. The CDR3 sequence is CSAYRAGKEIYEQYF. The CDR3 region has the DNA TGCAGTGCTTACAGAGCGGGAAAGGAAATCTACGAGCAGTACTTC.

The chain combines TRBV15 with TRBJ1-2; 8 bases are a match to TRBD1. CDR1 is LNHNV, CDR2 YYDKDF, per germline (reference sequence). V lost 0 bases, J lost 1 base, and 1 base stayed unmatched. CDR3 length equals 15 residues. The CDR3, as DNA: TGTGCCACCAGCAGAGAGACAGGGGATAACTATGGCTACACCTTC. This gives the protein CATSRETGDNYGYTF.

V usage is TRBV3-1 and J usage is TRBJ2-3; possible D gene TRBD2, 5 bases. Between the trimmed V and J ends, which lost 4 bases and 3 bases, there was a span of 20 bases. CDR3 size: 17 residues. Germline CDR1 LGHDT, CDR2 YNNKEL (reference sequence). CDR3 sequence: CASSLDVRVAPTDTQYF. The CDR3 DNA sequence: TGTGCCAGCAGCCTCGACGTTCGGGTAGCGCCTACAGATACGCAGTATTTT.

As regards this clonotype: One junction end does not reproduce the germline sequence, and a read error may be involved. V gene TRBV7-9 combines with J gene TRBJ2-2; D gene ambiguous. There are 17 residues in the CDR3. Germline lookup yields CDR1 SEHNR and CDR2 FQNEAQ (reference sequence). CDR3 protein: CASSLARPGWRTVELFF. CDR3 DNA: TGTGCCAGCAGCTTAGCGAGGCCAGGTTGGCGAACCGTGGAGCTGTTTTTT.

The CDR3 loop reads CASSKSRGSYTEAFF. The CDR3 bases are TGTGCCAGCAGCAAATCCAGGGGGTCTTACACTGAAGCTTTCTTT. This chain joins TRBV5-5 and TRBJ1-1; 7 bases line up with TRBD1. CDR1 is SGHKS, CDR2 YYEKEE, per germline (reference sequence). Trimming removed 4 bases from V and 3 bases from J; junction bases left unmatched: 9. CDR3 length equals 15 residues.

The sample holds a few counts of this clonotype. The chain's CDR3 is CASSDSGTGGGNEQFF. The CDR3 DNA sequence: TGTGCCAGCAGTGACTCCGGGACAGGGGGTGGAAATGAGCAGTTCTTC. V and J are TRBV6-4 and TRBJ2-1; TRBD1 aligns across 11 bases. J was trimmed by 7 bases and V by 0 bases; bases with no gene match: 5. The CDR3 runs 16 residues. CDR1 and CDR2 (germline): MRHNA, SNTAGT.

The V and J genes are TRBV19 and TRBJ1-1; 7 bases line up with TRBD1. V dropped 3 bases and J dropped 7; count of bases not matched to a gene: 8. The CDR3 is 14 amino acids. The germline V gene encodes CDR1 LNHDA and CDR2 SQIVND (reference sequence). CDR3 sequence: CASSIIVGQFEAFF. The CDR3 DNA follows: TGTGCCAGTAGTATTATCGTGGGACAGTTTGAAGCTTTCTTT.

V is TRBV7-2 and J is TRBJ1-5, with 9 bases identical to TRBD1. V was clipped by 6 bases and J by 5 bases; unmatched bases: 5. Germline lookup yields CDR1 SGHTA and CDR2 FQGNSA. The CDR3 is made up of 14 amino acids. CDR3 amino acids: CASSLDRGHQPQHF. The DNA for the CDR3 is TGTGCCAGCAGTTTGGACAGGGGCCATCAGCCCCAGCATTTT.

CDR3 sequence: CAISTGTGGNEQFF. Here the CDR3 DNA reads TGTGCCATCAGTACCGGGACAGGAGGCAATGAGCAGTTCTTC. The chain is built from TRBV10-3 and TRBJ2-1; 8 bases match TRBD1. CDR1 ENHRY and CDR2 SYGVKD come from the germline V gene. This CDR3 spans 14 amino acids. With 5 bases clipped from V and 6 bases from J, the junction kept 6 bases outside the gene matches.

This clonotype was detected only once. This chain uses TRBV30 with TRBJ1-1; D might be TRBD1 (5 bases). The CDR3 is 13 amino acids. The germline V gene encodes CDR1 GTSNPN and CDR2 SVGIG (reference sequence). V lost 4 bases and J 6 bases, leaving 15 bases between the germline ends. The CDR3 spells CAWKVGEGAEAFF. The CDR3 nucleotides are TGTGCCTGGAAAGTGGGGGAGGGTGCTGAAGCTTTCTTT. Complete variable domain (other parts from reference TRBV30 and TRBJ1-1): SQTIHQWPATLVQPVGSPLSLECTVEGTSNPNLYWYRQAAGRGLQLLFYSVGIGQISSEVPQNLSASRPQDRQFILSSKKLLLSDSGFYLCAWKVGEGAEAFFGQGTRLTVV.